This entry features one T cell receptor (beta chain) sequence. Its antigen is as yet unknown. The sample originates from a study of CD8+CD57+ T cells in acquired aplastic anemia. Overall study: Sorted CD4+ and CD8+ cells yielded DNA averaging about 3.1 ug.

V was cut by 4 bases and J by 2 bases, with 16 bases left in between. In germline, CDR1 is SGHNT, CDR2 YYREEE (reference sequence). The CDR3 is 15 amino acids. TCR beta VDJ and CDR3 profiles were obtained from a genomic DNA template. TCRdb redid the calling of the reads with MiXCR, one entry per CDR3 protein. The sample includes around 150,000 distinct CDR3 sequences, roughly two thirds of them seen just once. The study's findings and limits: Patients had approximately 29 CD8+ CDR3 sequences in common with controls (the shared set). The study found no significant CD8+ Simpson's diversity difference between patients and controls.

In patients chosen for sequencing, flow cytometry had shown CD8+CD57+ cell expansion. As a group, the patients uniformly had severe acquired aplastic anemia. The V and J genes are TRBV5-4 and TRBJ2-7, with D possibly TRBD1 on 5 matching bases. The sequence derives from a human donor with aplastic anemia. Material: sorted CD4+, CD8+, or CD8+CD57+ T cells (not recorded which) from PBMCs. Here the CDR3 DNA reads TGTGCCAGCAGCGAGACAGTCACCGATACCTACGAGCAGTACTTC. This translates into CASSETVTDTYEQYF.